One and the same sample provided the 4 T cell receptor beta chains below, sequenced in a study of T cells in women clearing cervical HPV infection. The repertoire was sequenced with immunoSEQ multiplex PCR; TCRdb's copy has only in-frame clones and lacks some. Its table lists more than 15,000 clones. The sample was blood buffy coat. The source is a woman aged 18 to 75 with a cervical HPV16 infection that either progressed to CIN3+ or cleared (not recorded which).

Regarding this clone: With the read ending 3 residues before the CDR3 end, the germline J gene is used to fill in that end. This CDR3 is also generated by other DNA sequences in the sample. The V gene is TRBV5-1, the J gene TRBJ2-7, with D possibly being TRBD1 (5 bases). V gave up 0 bases and J gave up 3 bases, with 16 bases separating them. Germline assignment: CDR1 SGHRS and CDR2 YFSETQ. The CDR3 sequence is 16 residues long. CDR3 loop: CASSLEGWGTDYEQYF. The part of the CDR3 DNA that was read is TGCGCCAGCAGCTTGGAAGGTTGGGGCACGGACTACGAG.

Note on this clone: The CDR3 end is not reached by the read, which stops 3 residues before it; the germline J gene fills it in. The chain carries TRBV30 and TRBJ2-7, with a tentative D call TRBD2 (7 bases). CDR1 GTSNPN and CDR2 SVGIG come from the germline V gene (reference sequence). The CDR3 has 15 residues. Trimming removed 1 base at V and 2 bases at J, with 15 bases between. The CDR3 bases that were read are TGTGCCTGGAGTGCCGGGTCGGGGGGCGCCTACGAG. Translating it yields CAWSAGSGGAYE. The full CDR3 sequence reads CAWSAGSGGAYEQYF.

Of note for this clone: The sequence runs out 3 residues before the end of the CDR3; the remainder is reconstructed from the germline J gene. The chain links TRBV27 to TRBJ1-2; D gene ambiguous. This CDR3 is 14 amino acids long. The germline V gene has CDR1 MNHEY and CDR2 SMNVEV (reference sequence). With 0 bases removed from V and 7 bases from J, the gap between germline ends came to 12 bases. The part of the CDR3 DNA that was read is TGTGCCAGCAGTTTATCAGCGGGCCTAGGTGGC. Translating it yields CASSLSAGLGG. The entire CDR3 is CASSLSAGLGGYTF.

A remark on this clone: The read gets to within 3 residues of the CDR3 end, and the germline J gene fills in the rest. The chain couples TRBV19 to TRBJ1-2; D is undetermined. The germline V and J ends were trimmed by 5 bases and 3 bases, with 10 bases remaining between them. CDR3 length: 13 amino acids. Germline V lookup: CDR1 LNHDA, CDR2 SQIVND (reference sequence). CDR3 DNA (partial): TGTGCCAGTAGTCCCTCGGTGGACTATGGC. Its translation is CASSPSVDYG. The CDR3 in its entirety is CASSPSVDYGYTF.